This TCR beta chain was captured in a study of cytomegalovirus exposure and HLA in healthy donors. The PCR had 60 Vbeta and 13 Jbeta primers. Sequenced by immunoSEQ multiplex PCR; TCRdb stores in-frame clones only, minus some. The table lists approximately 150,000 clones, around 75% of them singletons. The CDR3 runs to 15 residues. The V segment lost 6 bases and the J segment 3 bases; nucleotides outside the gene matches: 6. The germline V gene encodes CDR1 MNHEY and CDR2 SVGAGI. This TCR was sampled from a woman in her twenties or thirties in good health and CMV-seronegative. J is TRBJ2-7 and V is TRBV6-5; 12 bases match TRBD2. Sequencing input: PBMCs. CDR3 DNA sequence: TGTGCCAGCAGAATGACTAGCGGGAGTCTCTACGAGCAGTACTTC. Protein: CASRMTSGSLYEQYF.